This T cell receptor (beta chain) was identified in a study of blood T cell repertoires in COVID-19. Looked up from germline, CDR1 is SQVTM and CDR2 is ANQGSEA. This CDR3 region has 14 residues. V lost 2 bases, J lost 5 bases, and 13 bases lay in between. Assay: immunoSEQ multiplex PCR; the TCRdb copy retains only in-frame clones and omits some. The repertoire has 150,000 to 200,000 clones, over 75% of them found once; the top ten carry 9.5% to 12%. The specimen sequenced was peripheral blood. The clonotype originates from a man between 60 and 70 years old with active or convalescent COVID-19. This chain uses TRBV29-1 with TRBJ2-1; D is possibly TRBD2 (7 bases). CDR3: CSVETGGRNNEQFF. DNA for the CDR3: TGCAGCGTTGAAACGGGGGGCAGGAACAATGAGCAGTTCTTC.